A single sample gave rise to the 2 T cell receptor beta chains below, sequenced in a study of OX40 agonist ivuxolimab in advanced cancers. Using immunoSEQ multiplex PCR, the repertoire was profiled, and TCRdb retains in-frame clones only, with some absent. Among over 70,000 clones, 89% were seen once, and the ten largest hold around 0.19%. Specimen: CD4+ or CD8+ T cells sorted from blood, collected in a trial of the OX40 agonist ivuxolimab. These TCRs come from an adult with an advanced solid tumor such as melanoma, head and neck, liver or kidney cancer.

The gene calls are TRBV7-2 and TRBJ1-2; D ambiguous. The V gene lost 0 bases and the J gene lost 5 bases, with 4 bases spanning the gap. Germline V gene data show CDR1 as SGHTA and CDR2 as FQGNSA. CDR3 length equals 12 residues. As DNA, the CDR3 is TGTGCCAGCAGCTTAGCGCGGTATGGCTACACCTTC. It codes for CASSLARYGYTF. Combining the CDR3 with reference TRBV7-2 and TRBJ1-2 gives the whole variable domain GAGVSQSPSNKVTEKGKDVELRCDPISGHTALYWYRQSLGQGLEFLIYFQGNSAPDKSGLPSDRFSAERTGGSVSTLTIQRTQQEDSAVYLCASSLARYGYTFGSGTRLTVV.

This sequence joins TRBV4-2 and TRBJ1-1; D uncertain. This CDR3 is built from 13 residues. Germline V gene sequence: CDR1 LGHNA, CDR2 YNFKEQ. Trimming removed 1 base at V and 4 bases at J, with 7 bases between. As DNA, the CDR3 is TGTGCCAGCAGCCAAGGACCAGGCACTGAAGCTTTCTTT. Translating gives CASSQGPGTEAFF.